This TCR beta chain was captured in a study of T cell responses to AZD1222 COVID-19 vaccine. Regarding the study as a whole: Spike was spanned by vaccine-associated CD4 TCRs, which were dominant at 160-218 and 743-854. Clonal diversity was possibly underestimated, and the donors were mostly white British, with more females.

The V gene's germline CDR1 is MRHNA and CDR2 SNTAGT. Losses at the gene ends were 3 bases for V and 6 bases for J; bases not matched to a gene: 0. CDR3 length: 13 amino acids. Repertoires were generated with immunoSEQ multiplex PCR, while TCRdb's copy carries only in-frame clones and drops some. This sample has about 150,000 clones, with 75% to 90% found just once. Concerning this clone itself: The antigen remains undetermined.

The source was peripheral blood, collected on day 0 of AZD1222 vaccination. This chain joins TRBV6-4 and TRBJ1-5; 9 bases line up with TRBD1. This TCR was sampled from an adult in good health. As DNA, the CDR3 is TGTGCCAGCAGTGAGACAGGGGGTCAGCCCCAGCATTTT. Encoded protein: CASSETGGQPQHF.